This T cell receptor beta chain appears in the sequencing data of a study of control samples from healthy donors and cancer patients. This clone was seen a few times. CDR3 length: 12 residues. Trimming removed 6 bases from V and 1 base from J, with 6 bases in between. CDR1 and CDR2 from the germline V gene are MNHNY and SVGAGI (reference sequence). Clones were read by immunoSEQ multiplex PCR, and TCRdb kept only the in-frame ones, dropping some. The data contain 91,000 or so clones, roughly 90% of them singletons. Sequencing was done on a sample of blood. J is TRBJ1-1 and V is TRBV6-6, with a tentative D call TRBD1 (5 bases). The receptor's source is a woman younger than 45 in good health. The CDR3 sequence: CASSRENTEAFF. CDR3 nucleotides: TGTGCCAGCAGCAGGGAGAACACTGAAGCTTTCTTT.